In its sample, the clone carrying this T cell receptor (beta chain) was seen many times. Next came a second PCR, run for about 7 to 11 cycles, which used a sample-barcoded 5' primer along with a J-beta primer mix. TCRdb used MiXCR to reprocess the 5' RACE reads, holding one entry per CDR3 protein. The sample includes approximately 960,000 distinct CDR3 sequences, roughly 29% seen only once; the top ten take 9.5% to 13%. This sample is drawn from a study of blood T cells in healthy people across ages. This CDR3 has 15 amino acids. With 3 bases removed from V and 0 bases from J, the gap between germline ends came to 12 bases. The same sample was also used in a study of T cells of mothers and their children. As that study records: Over 9.5 million reads per mother and some 3 million per child were obtained. Overlap measured in related mother-child pairs was slightly, non-significantly higher than in unrelated pairs.

The clonotype was recovered from a woman between 40 and 50 years old in good health. Sequenced: blood. The V and J genes are TRBV12-3 or TRBV12-4 and TRBJ2-7; possibly TRBD2 for D (5 bases). In nucleotides, the CDR3 is TGTGCCAGCAGTTTTTCCGGGGTTAGCTCCTACGAGCAGTACTTC. The encoded protein is CASSFSGVSSYEQYF.